The 14 T cell receptor beta chains presented below share a single source sample, sequenced in a study of T-cell memory formation after mild COVID-19 (dated by TCRdb to the early 2020s). The library was generated by 5' RACE. Data came from an Illumina NovaSeq 6000. The public reads were run again by TCRdb, first through fastp at Q25 and then through MiXCR, and only productive beta chains were kept. Every entry covers one CDR3 protein and lists the most common genes and DNA from its rows. A total of almost 550,000 distinct CDR3 sequences appear in this sample, around 21% of them only once. Around an eighth of the sample is held by the ten biggest clonotypes. The sample consisted of PBMCs or a T cell subset sorted from them (not recorded which). These receptors originate from an adult woman who had mild COVID-19 (a few samples of this study predate the infection). The sample titles of this study are shuffled in the database, so cell type and time point are left out; the donor was told from shared clones.

This clonotype was seen more than once but under ten times. This chain uses TRBV14 with TRBJ2-1; weak D call: TRBD2 (6 bases). V lost 0 bases to trimming and J lost 10 bases, with 13 bases between them. CDR1 and CDR2 (germline): SGHDN, FVKESK. This CDR3 spans 14 amino acids. DNA for the CDR3: TGTGCCAGCAGCCAAGATTTGTCGGCGGGAGAGCAGTTCTTC. Its translation: CASSQDLSAGEQFF.

This clonotype was picked up one time. The chain carries TRBV25-1 and TRBJ2-6; either TRBD1 or TRBD2 may supply D (6 bases each). CDR3 length equals 15 residues. Trimming cost V 7 bases and J 5 bases, with 15 bases left between them. CDR1 MGHDK and CDR2 SYGVNS come from the germline V gene. The chain's CDR3 is CASKTGGDRANVLTF. Here the CDR3 DNA reads TGTGCCAGCAAGACTGGAGGGGACAGGGCCAACGTCCTGACTTTC.

This clonotype appeared a few times. The chain combines TRBV5-1 with TRBJ2-2, with TRBD2 identical over 8 bases. Germline values: CDR1 SGHRS, CDR2 YFSETQ. This CDR3 comprises 16 residues. Trimming cost V 5 bases and J 5 bases; bases outside gene matches: 11. The DNA for the CDR3 is TGCGCCAGCAGGGCAGTAGCGGGATTCGGGACCGGGGAGCTGTTTTTT. This translates into CASRAVAGFGTGELFF.

This chain links TRBV5-6 with TRBJ2-7, with 12 bases fitting TRBD2. This CDR3 is 16 amino acids long. The germline V gene has CDR1 SGHDT and CDR2 YYEEEE. Losses at the gene ends were 4 bases for V and 5 bases for J; bases not matched to a gene: 10. This CDR3 is CASSRVTSGGQHEQYF. The CDR3 coding sequence is TGTGCCAGCAGCCGTGTAACTAGCGGGGGGCAACACGAGCAGTACTTC.

This clonotype was counted between two and nine times. This chain links TRBV6-5 with TRBJ2-5; 14 bases fit TRBD2. V gave up 5 bases and J gave up 2 bases; unmatched junction bases: 7. CDR3 length equals 17 residues. The germline gives CDR1 MNHEY, CDR2 SVGAGI. The DNA for the CDR3 is TGTGCCAGCAGTCTGACTAGCGGGGGGGTAGTTCAAGAGACCCAGTACTTC. This gives the protein CASSLTSGGVVQETQYF.

This clonotype was detected only a few times. The gene calls are TRBV5-1 and TRBJ2-2, with 7 bases fitting TRBD1. The V segment lost 5 bases and the J segment 4 bases; nucleotides outside the gene matches: 11. In germline, CDR1 is SGHRS, CDR2 YFSETQ. CDR3 length: 16 amino acids. The CDR3 nucleotides are TGCGCCAGCAGTCGTGTAGGGGGCTCGAGCACCGGGGAGCTGTTTTTT. Translated: CASSRVGGSSTGELFF.

V and J are TRBV7-3 and TRBJ1-1, with a possible D match to TRBD1 (5 bases). Germline V gene data show CDR1 as SGHTA and CDR2 as FQGTGA. V lost 5 bases, J lost 0 bases, and 13 bases lay in between. The CDR3 sequence is 15 residues long. CDR3 bases: TGTGCCAGCAGCGTCGGGGCCAACGTGAACACTGAAGCTTTCTTT. It yields the protein CASSVGANVNTEAFF.

This chain links TRBV12-3 or TRBV12-4 with TRBJ2-7; 12 nucleotides agree with TRBD2. This CDR3 has 14 amino acids. Germline trimming cut 5 bases from V and 7 bases from J; bases unmatched to any gene: 6. The CDR3 spells CASSASGRVREQYF. As DNA, the CDR3 is TGTGCCAGCAGTGCTAGCGGGAGGGTGAGGGAGCAGTACTTC.

This clonotype was seen ten or more times. This chain connects TRBV7-2 to TRBJ2-3, with TRBD1 identical over 7 bases. Germline V gene lookup returns CDR1 SGHTA and CDR2 FQGNSA. Trimming cost V 6 bases and J 4 bases; bases outside gene matches: 10. This CDR3 has 15 amino acids. CDR3 amino acids: CASRSHRTGADTQYF. Here the CDR3 DNA reads TGTGCCAGCAGATCGCACAGAACAGGGGCAGATACGCAGTATTTT.

The gene calls are TRBV12-3 or TRBV12-4 and TRBJ2-5; 8 bases line up with TRBD1. J was trimmed by 5 bases and V by 7 bases; bases with no gene match: 9. This CDR3 is built from 14 residues. This chain's CDR3 is CASTLDREFETQYF. The DNA of the CDR3 is TGTGCCAGCACCTTGGACAGGGAATTCGAGACCCAGTACTTC.

This clonotype was counted only a few times. The rearrangement links TRBV7-8 to TRBJ2-1, with 8 bases identical to TRBD1. Germline assignment: CDR1 SGHVS and CDR2 FQNEAQ. CDR3 length equals 14 residues. V shed 5 bases, J shed 4 bases, and the junction held 4 bases outside the gene matches. In DNA form, the CDR3 reads TGTGCCAGCAGCCGCCGGGACAGGTACAATGAGCAGTTCTTC. This codes for CASSRRDRYNEQFF.

This sequence joins TRBV7-3 and TRBJ2-3, with a possible D match to TRBD2 (6 bases). CDR1 is SGHTA and CDR2 is FQGTGA in the germline V gene. The V gene lost 3 bases and the J gene lost 5 bases, with 9 bases spanning the gap. This CDR3 is built from 13 residues. The CDR3 DNA reads as TGTGCCAGCAGCTTGCGGGACCAAGATACGCAGTATTTT. It encodes CASSLRDQDTQYF.

The V call is TRBV11-3, the J call TRBJ2-5; TRBD2 is a possible D gene (5 bases). Germline V gives CDR1 SGHNT, CDR2 YENEEA. Trimming shortened V by 5 bases and J by 0 bases, and 13 bases separated the two germline ends. The length of the CDR3 is 15 residues. CDR3 nucleotides: TGTGCCAGCAGCCCCCCTGAGCGGTACCAAGAGACCCAGTACTTC. It is translated as CASSPPERYQETQYF.

This clonotype was seen more than once but under ten times. This chain uses TRBV7-9 with TRBJ1-2; perhaps TRBD1 as D (6 bases). The germline V gene encodes CDR1 SEHNR and CDR2 FQNEAQ (reference sequence). This CDR3 has 16 amino acids. Trimming removed 1 base from V and 4 bases from J, with 16 bases in between. In DNA, the CDR3 is TGTGCCAGCAGCTTAGGGGGGCAGGGAGCCTCCTATGGCTACACCTTC. It is translated as CASSLGGQGASYGYTF.